This T cell receptor beta chain appears in the sequencing data of a study of neurological immune-mediated disorders. This clonotype has at least ten counts. TCRdb re-called the 5' RACE reads through MiXCR, storing one row per CDR3 protein. Of around 70,000 distinct CDR3 sequences in the sample, 5.2% were seen once. The CDR3 has 14 residues. V was clipped by 1 base and J by 6 bases, with 12 bases between them. CDR1 is SGHAT, CDR2 FQNNGV, per germline. This chain links TRBV11-2 with TRBJ1-1, with D tentatively TRBD1 (5 bases). This TCR was sampled from a young woman with multiple sclerosis. Sample: PBMCs. In DNA form, the CDR3 reads TGTGCCAGCAGCTTAGCCCCAGGGTCTTCTGAAGCTTTCTTT. Translating gives CASSLAPGSSEAFF.